One and the same sample provided the 10 T cell receptor beta chains below, sequenced in a study of T-cell reconstitution after alpha-beta-depleted transplantation in children. Unique molecular identifiers featured in how the TCRbeta library was prepared. TCRdb itself ran the PCR reads through MiXCR, one entry per CDR3 protein. The sample has about 98,000 distinct CDR3 sequences, around a quarter seen once. Sequenced material: PBMCs, taken before TCRalphabeta/CD19-depleted stem cell transplant. The receptors here all came from a boy aged 2 to 10 with acute lymphoblastic leukemia, due to receive a stem cell transplant.

The V gene is TRBV7-8, the J gene TRBJ2-6; the D is unclear. The CDR3 extends over 15 amino acids. CDR1 is SGHVS, CDR2 FQNEAQ, per germline. V shed 5 bases and J shed 0 bases, with 8 bases lying between them. The CDR3 here is CASSLRPSGANVLTF. CDR3 DNA sequence: TGTGCCAGCAGCCTCCGCCCCTCTGGGGCCAACGTCCTGACTTTC.

This clonotype was detected a few times. The V call is TRBV15, the J call TRBJ2-1; 8 nucleotides align to TRBD2. Per the germline V gene, CDR1 is LNHNV and CDR2 is YYDKDF (reference sequence). This CDR3 is 15 amino acids long. Trimming cost V 3 bases and J 3 bases; bases outside gene matches: 4. The CDR3 spells CATSRSGTSYNEQFF. DNA of the CDR3: TGTGCCACCAGCAGGTCCGGGACTAGCTACAATGAGCAGTTCTTC.

The rearrangement joins TRBV6-1 to TRBJ1-1; 7 bases are shared with TRBD1. Germline CDR1 is MNHNS and CDR2 is SASEGT. Trimming took 7 bases from V and 5 from J; bases not matched to a gene: 7. CDR3 length: 13 amino acids. CDR3 sequence: CASTTDRYTEAFF. For the CDR3, the DNA is TGTGCCAGCACCACGGACAGGTATACTGAAGCTTTCTTT.

This clonotype was counted between two and nine times. The V and J genes are TRBV7-3 and TRBJ2-3, with a weak D call TRBD2 (5 bases). The germline V gene has CDR1 SGHTA and CDR2 FQGTGA. V dropped 4 bases and J dropped 4 bases, with 9 bases sitting between them. The CDR3 loop spans 13 amino acids. CDR3 coding DNA: TGTGCCAGCAGCTCCGGGGTAGCAGATACGCAGTATTTT. This gives the protein CASSSGVADTQYF.

The chain uses TRBV20-1 and TRBJ2-7; 7 bases are a match to TRBD1. Germline CDR1 is DFQATT and CDR2 is SNEGSKA (reference sequence). The CDR3 covers 14 residues. Trimming at V came to 0 bases and at J to 3 bases, leaving 5 bases not matched to a gene. CDR3 loop: CSARDQTGSYEQYF. The CDR3 coding sequence is TGCAGTGCTAGAGATCAGACAGGGAGCTACGAGCAGTACTTC.

The J gene is TRBJ1-5, the V gene TRBV7-8; D uncertain. CDR1 SGHVS and CDR2 FQNEAQ come from the germline V gene. This CDR3 is 16 amino acids long. V was clipped by 5 bases and J by 0 bases, with 14 bases between them. The CDR3 sequence is CASSQIGYYSNQPQHF. In DNA form, the CDR3 reads TGTGCCAGCAGCCAAATTGGATATTATAGCAATCAGCCCCAGCATTTT.

This clonotype was detected a few times. The chain couples TRBV7-8 to TRBJ1-6; no clear D. Germline V gene lookup returns CDR1 SGHVS and CDR2 FQNEAQ. CDR3 length: 13 amino acids. V dropped 2 bases and J dropped 9 bases, with 8 bases sitting between them. CDR3 residues: CASSLSRLSPLHF. CDR3 nucleotides: TGTGCCAGCAGCTTATCCAGGCTTTCACCCCTCCACTTT.

This clonotype showed up just a few times. This chain uses TRBV20-1 with TRBJ2-3, with D possibly TRBD1 on 5 matching bases. Germline V lookup: CDR1 DFQATT, CDR2 SNEGSKA (reference sequence). This CDR3 comprises 13 residues. V was pared by 3 bases and J by 1 base, with 8 bases between. CDR3 sequence (DNA): TGCAGTGCTAGGGTACAGGGCACAGATACGCAGTATTTT. Protein product: CSARVQGTDTQYF.

This clonotype has only a few counts. The rearrangement joins TRBV6-2 or TRBV6-3 to TRBJ2-7; the match to TRBD1 covers 10 bases. This CDR3 comprises 16 residues. The junction had 9 bases not matched to a gene; V was cut back by 2 bases and J by 5 bases. The germline V gene encodes CDR1 MNHEY and CDR2 SVGEGT. CDR3 sequence: CASSYGGQGDFHEQYF. The CDR3, as DNA: TGTGCCAGCAGTTACGGAGGACAGGGGGACTTCCACGAGCAGTACTTC.

The sample holds a few counts of this clonotype. The chain joins TRBV5-1 to TRBJ2-3; 9 nucleotides line up with TRBD2. Germline-derived CDR1 and CDR2 are SGHRS and YFSETQ. The CDR3 runs 16 residues. Trimming removed 4 bases from V and 1 base from J; junction bases left unmatched: 7. CDR3 in DNA: TGCGCCAGCAGCCCGCGACTAGCGGCGGGCACAGATACGCAGTATTTT. This sequence encodes CASSPRLAAGTDTQYF.